These 27 T cell receptor beta chains were sequenced from one sample in a study of blood T cell repertoires in COVID-19. Assay used: immunoSEQ multiplex PCR; TCRdb lists only in-frame clones, some missing. There are over 110,000 clones in the sample; 80% to 90% occur only once, and around 9.6% lies in the top ten. What was sequenced was peripheral blood. These receptors were taken from a man in his 60s with active or convalescent COVID-19.

This chain uses TRBV7-2 with TRBJ1-1, with D hard to call. CDR1 is SGHTA and CDR2 is FQGNSA in the germline V gene. V lost 3 bases, J lost 0 bases, and 14 bases lay in between. The CDR3 contains 16 residues. CDR3 amino acids: CASSFLPGRMNTEAFF. The CDR3 region has the DNA TGTGCCAGCAGCTTTCTACCAGGTCGAATGAACACTGAAGCTTTCTTT.

The chain couples TRBV5-4 to TRBJ2-5; weak D call: TRBD2 (5 bases). CDR1 is SGHNT and CDR2 is YYREEE in the germline V gene (reference sequence). The CDR3 length is 14 residues. V lost 0 bases, J lost 5 bases, and 11 bases lay in between. The CDR3 DNA reads as TGTGCCAGCAGCTTGGCCGGGGTGGGGGAGACCCAGTACTTC. It is translated as CASSLAGVGETQYF.

The chain links TRBV30 to TRBJ1-5, with D possibly matching TRBD1 (6 bases). With 2 bases removed from V and 9 bases from J, the gap between germline ends came to 14 bases. CDR1 is GTSNPN, CDR2 SVGIG, per germline (reference sequence). The CDR3 runs to 13 residues. The CDR3 DNA follows: TGTGCCTGGAGTCTCAGGGGCGAGGGGCCCCAGCATTTT. This gives the protein CAWSLRGEGPQHF.

This clone was seen once. The chain combines TRBV7-8 with TRBJ1-2; D gene uncertain. This CDR3 is built from 15 residues. The germline V and J ends were trimmed by 1 base and 4 bases, with 13 bases remaining between them. The germline V gene encodes CDR1 SGHVS and CDR2 FQNEAQ. The CDR3 sequence: CASSLDPWSVYGYTF. The CDR3 bases are TGTGCCAGCAGCTTAGATCCTTGGTCAGTCTATGGCTACACCTTC. The whole variable domain, remainder taken from reference TRBV7-8 and TRBJ1-2, is GAGVSQSPRYKVAKRGQDVALRCDPISGHVSLFWYQQALGQGPEFLTYFQNEAQLDKSGLPSDRFFAERPEGSVSTLKIQRTQQEDSAVYLCASSLDPWSVYGYTFGSGTRLTVV.

The chain has TRBV11-2 and TRBJ1-2; TRBD1 agrees at 10 bases. This CDR3 spans 14 amino acids. Germline assignment: CDR1 SGHAT and CDR2 FQNNGV. V was pared by 4 bases and J by 7 bases, with 6 bases of the junction left unmatched. CDR3 protein: CASSWGQGSFGYTF. The DNA of the CDR3 is TGTGCCAGCAGCTGGGGACAGGGGTCGTTTGGCTACACCTTC. Full variable domain (remainder filled in from reference TRBV11-2 and TRBJ1-2): EAGVAQSPRYKIIEKRQSVAFWCNPISGHATLYWYQQILGQGPKLLIQFQNNGVVDDSQLPKDRFSAERLKGVDSTLKIQPAKLEDSAVYLCASSWGQGSFGYTFGSGTRLTVV.

This rearrangement joins TRBV10-1 to TRBJ1-2; D gene uncertain. Germline CDR1 is WNHNN and CDR2 is SYGVQD (reference sequence). Between the trimmed V and J ends, which lost 2 bases and 4 bases, there was a span of 8 bases. The CDR3 is 13 amino acids. The CDR3 coding sequence is TGCGCCAGCAGTGAGGGCGGATCCTATGGCTACACCTTC. Its translation is CASSEGGSYGYTF.

The chain couples TRBV27 to TRBJ1-5; weak D call: TRBD1 (5 bases). The ends were cut back, 5 bases at V and 1 base at J, with 9 bases in the middle. Germline V gene lookup returns CDR1 MNHEY and CDR2 SMNVEV (reference sequence). The CDR3 runs 14 residues. The CDR3 is CASSRRQSNQPQHF. The CDR3 DNA reads as TGTGCCAGCAGTCGAAGACAGAGCAATCAGCCCCAGCATTTT.

In its sample, this clone was seen once. The rearrangement joins TRBV2 to TRBJ1-5, with D unresolved. Looked up from germline, CDR1 is SNHLY and CDR2 is FYNNEI. The V and J ends lost 2 bases and 9 bases respectively, with 20 bases between them. This CDR3 spans 16 amino acids. The CDR3 here is CASSEQRERYLRPQHF. CDR3 nucleotide sequence: TGTGCCAGCAGTGAACAGAGGGAGCGATACCTCCGGCCCCAGCATTTT. The variable domain in full, completed from reference TRBV2 and TRBJ1-5, reads EPEVTQTPSHQVTQMGQEVILRCVPISNHLYFYWYRQILGQKVEFLVSFYNNEISEKSEIFDDQFSVERPDGSNFTLKIRSTKLEDSAMYFCASSEQRERYLRPQHFGDGTRLSIL.

This clone was seen ten or more times. The rearrangement joins TRBV2 to TRBJ2-7; the match to TRBD1 covers 7 bases. J gave up 0 bases and V 5 bases, and 7 bases lay outside the gene matches. The CDR3 is made up of 15 amino acids. Germline V gene lookup returns CDR1 SNHLY and CDR2 FYNNEI. The CDR3 spells CASSYRGRSSYEQYF. CDR3 in DNA: TGTGCCAGCAGTTACAGGGGCCGTAGCTCCTACGAGCAGTACTTC.

The chain recombines TRBV19 with TRBJ2-6; D is uncertain. The CDR3 runs 15 residues. Trimming took 5 bases from V and 0 from J, leaving 8 bases between them. Germline assignment: CDR1 LNHDA and CDR2 SQIVND (reference sequence). CDR3 bases: TGTGCCAGTAGTCCGGGTACCTCTGGGGCCAACGTCCTGACTTTC. Amino acid sequence: CASSPGTSGANVLTF.

V gene TRBV9 combines with J gene TRBJ1-2; D is possibly TRBD1 (5 bases). Germline V lookup: CDR1 SGDLS, CDR2 YYNGEE. The CDR3 consists of 15 residues. V dropped 3 bases and J dropped 4 bases, with 16 bases sitting between them. The CDR3 DNA is TGTGCCAGCAGCGCGATGACAGAACCAACCTATGGCTACACCTTC. It specifies CASSAMTEPTYGYTF.

This clone was seen a single time. The chain is built from TRBV10-1 and TRBJ2-5; TRBD1 matches at 9 bases. The CDR3 spans 17 residues. CDR1 and CDR2 from the germline V gene are WNHNN and SYGVQD (reference sequence). J gave up 4 bases and V 3 bases, and 12 bases lay outside the gene matches. The DNA for the CDR3 is TGCGCCAGCAGTGAAATGACAGGGGGTACTAAGGGAGAGACCCAGTACTTC. Encoded protein: CASSEMTGGTKGETQYF.

The gene calls are TRBV4-3 and TRBJ1-1; D is uncertain. V was cut by 1 base and J by 0 bases, with 6 bases left in between. Germline V lookup: CDR1 LGHNA, CDR2 YSLEER. This CDR3 spans 14 amino acids. This CDR3 is CASSQGPVNTEAFF. CDR3 nucleotide sequence: TGCGCCAGCAGCCAAGGGCCAGTGAACACTGAAGCTTTCTTT.

The chain carries TRBV11-2 and TRBJ2-1, with TRBD1 matching over 9 bases. J was trimmed by 3 bases and V by 7 bases; bases with no gene match: 10. The CDR3 spans 16 residues. Germline V CDR1 and CDR2: SGHAT, FQNNGV. The DNA for the CDR3 is TGTGCCAGCACCTTGGCCGGGACAGGGTACTACAATGAGCAGTTCTTC. As protein: CASTLAGTGYYNEQFF.

This chain joins TRBV3-1 (or the pseudogene TRBV3-2) and TRBJ2-5, with 10 positions matching TRBD1. Germline V gene data show CDR1 as LGHDT and CDR2 as YNNKEL (reference sequence). The CDR3 runs to 16 residues. The V gene end was trimmed by 3 bases and the J gene end by 5 bases; junction bases not matched to a gene: 9. The CDR3 region has the DNA TGTGCCAGCAGCCACTACCGGGACAGGGGAAGGGAGACCCAGTACTTC. Residues: CASSHYRDRGRETQYF.

The CDR3 DNA follows: TGTGCCAGCAGCTCGTCGGGTGGTGATGAGACCCAGTACTTC. This codes for CASSSSGGDETQYF. The chain employs TRBV5-6 and TRBJ2-5; no clear D gene. The CDR3 runs 14 residues. V was trimmed by 3 bases and J by 5 bases, leaving 14 bases between them. The germline V gene encodes CDR1 SGHDT and CDR2 YYEEEE.

This clone was observed a few times. The chain combines TRBV9 with TRBJ2-1, with TRBD2 matching 9 bases. The CDR3 is made up of 16 amino acids. CDR1 SGDLS and CDR2 YYNGEE come from the germline V gene. Trimming cost V 0 bases and J 6 bases; bases outside gene matches: 7. CDR3 region: CASSVGGSGSLNEQFF. DNA of the CDR3: TGTGCCAGCAGCGTAGGTGGTAGCGGGAGTCTCAATGAGCAGTTCTTC.

The rearrangement joins TRBV19 to TRBJ2-5; 13 nucleotides align to TRBD2. Germline CDR1 reads LNHDA; CDR2 reads SQIVND (reference sequence). The V segment lost 5 bases and the J segment 0 bases; nucleotides outside the gene matches: 9. This CDR3 has 18 amino acids. CDR3 sequence (DNA): TGTGCCAGTAGTCCCAGGACAGGACTAGCGGGGGACCAAGAGACCCAGTACTTC. Translated, it gives CASSPRTGLAGDQETQYF.

Only a few counts were recorded for this clone. The genes are TRBV15 and TRBJ2-5; D is unresolved. V gave up 2 bases and J gave up 5 bases, with 12 bases separating them. This CDR3 has 14 residues. CDR1 is LNHNV, CDR2 YYDKDF, per germline (reference sequence). DNA for the CDR3: TGTGCCACCAGCAGAATCGTAAGCAGGGAGACCCAGTACTTC. Translating gives CATSRIVSRETQYF. The variable domain in full, with the rest retrieved from reference TRBV15 and TRBJ2-5, is DAMVIQNPRYQVTQFGKPVTLSCSQTLNHNVMYWYQQKSSQAPKLLFHYYDKDFNNEADTPDNFQSRRPNTSFCFLDIRSPGLGDTAMYLCATSRIVSRETQYFGPGTRLLVL.

This rearrangement joins TRBV29-1 to TRBJ1-1, with D possibly being TRBD1 (5 bases). CDR3 length: 12 amino acids. Germline assignment: CDR1 SQVTM and CDR2 ANQGSEA. Trimming pared 7 bases from V and 7 bases from J, leaving 16 bases between. This chain's CDR3 is CSATWQGVEAFF. CDR3 coding DNA: TGCAGCGCGACCTGGCAGGGTGTTGAAGCTTTCTTT.

This clone was seen only once. This chain links TRBV12-3 or TRBV12-4 with TRBJ1-3, with no clear D. V shed 4 bases and J shed 4 bases, with 5 bases lying between them. The CDR3 has 12 residues. The CDR3 is CASSSLGNTIYF. The DNA for the CDR3 is TGTGCCAGCAGTTCCTTAGGAAACACCATATATTTT.

The chain joins TRBV7-2 to TRBJ2-7, with 7 bases that match TRBD2. J lost 4 bases, V lost 2 bases, and 2 bases had no gene match. The CDR3 is 13 residues long. The germline gives CDR1 SGHTA, CDR2 FQGNSA. CDR3: CASSLLSGYEQYV. CDR3 DNA sequence: TGTGCCAGCAGCTTACTTAGCGGGTACGAGCAGTACGTC.

The chain's CDR3 is CASSLASGFSGNTIYF. The CDR3 DNA sequence: TGCGCCAGCAGCTTGGCTTCAGGGTTCTCTGGAAACACCATATATTTT. The V gene is TRBV5-1, the J gene TRBJ1-3; D might be TRBD1 (5 bases). The CDR3 has 16 residues. Germline lookup yields CDR1 SGHRS and CDR2 YFSETQ. V was shortened by 0 bases and J by 0 bases, with 10 bases between the two germline ends. Together with reference TRBV5-1 and TRBJ1-3, the CDR3 gives the full variable domain: KAGVTQTPRYLIKTRGQQVTLSCSPISGHRSVSWYQQTPGQGLQFLFEYFSETQRNKGNFPGRFSGRQFSNSRSEMNVSTLELGDSALYLCASSLASGFSGNTIYFGEGSWLTVV.

This clone is a singleton in its sample. This sequence joins TRBV5-1 and TRBJ2-1; 7 nucleotides match TRBD2. V lost 1 base and J lost 7; bases outside the gene matches: 5. CDR3 length: 14 amino acids. Germline V gene sequence: CDR1 SGHRS, CDR2 YFSETQ. This CDR3 is CASSLTSDWNEQFF. The CDR3, as DNA: TGCGCCAGCAGCTTGACTAGCGATTGGAATGAGCAGTTCTTC.

The chain employs TRBV7-9 and TRBJ2-3; weak D call: TRBD1 (6 bases). The germline V gene has CDR1 SEHNR and CDR2 FQNEAQ (reference sequence). V lost 2 bases to trimming and J lost 5 bases, with 11 bases between them. The CDR3 covers 14 residues. In nucleotides, the CDR3 is TGTGCCAGCAGCTTATTGGGGGCGGGAGATACGCAGTATTTT. Translating it yields CASSLLGAGDTQYF.

The chain has TRBV2 and TRBJ2-7, with TRBD1 identical over 9 bases. Germline assignment: CDR1 SNHLY and CDR2 FYNNEI. CDR3 length: 13 residues. After removal of 6 bases from V and 6 bases from J, the junction contained 6 bases not matched to a gene. The CDR3 nucleotides are TGTGCCAGCAGGGTACAGGGGGCCGGCGAGCAGTACTTC. It encodes CASRVQGAGEQYF.

The chain recombines TRBV11-3 with TRBJ2-7, with D perhaps matching TRBD2 (5 bases). The length of the CDR3 is 14 residues. From germline, CDR1 is SGHNT and CDR2 YENEEA. Trimming shortened V by 1 base and J by 3 bases, and 10 bases separated the two germline ends. As DNA, the CDR3 is TGTGCCAGCAGCTTAGGCCCGGGGAACTACGAGCAGTACTTC. Translation: CASSLGPGNYEQYF.